This TCR beta chain was sequenced during a study of blood T cells in healthy people across ages. This clonotype was seen more than once but under ten times. CDR1 and CDR2 from the germline V gene are SGHRS and YFSETQ. V was clipped by 0 bases and J by 3 bases, with 11 bases between them. The CDR3 totals 15 residues. Then a second PCR, running about 6 to 11 cycles, was carried out with a sample-barcoded 5' primer and a J-beta primer mix. Each cDNA was tagged by a template-switch adaptor containing 12 random nucleotides. TCRdb called the 5' RACE reads again in MiXCR, with one record for every CDR3 protein. The sample shows 850,000 to 1,100,000 distinct CDR3 sequences, roughly two fifths of them seen only once.

Specimen: blood. J is TRBJ2-3 and V is TRBV5-1, with D uncertain. This receptor was obtained from a man between 18 and 35 years old in good health. CDR3 in amino acids: CASSLGTAETDTQYF. The CDR3 DNA reads TGCGCCAGCAGCTTGGGAACTGCTGAGACAGATACGCAGTATTTT.